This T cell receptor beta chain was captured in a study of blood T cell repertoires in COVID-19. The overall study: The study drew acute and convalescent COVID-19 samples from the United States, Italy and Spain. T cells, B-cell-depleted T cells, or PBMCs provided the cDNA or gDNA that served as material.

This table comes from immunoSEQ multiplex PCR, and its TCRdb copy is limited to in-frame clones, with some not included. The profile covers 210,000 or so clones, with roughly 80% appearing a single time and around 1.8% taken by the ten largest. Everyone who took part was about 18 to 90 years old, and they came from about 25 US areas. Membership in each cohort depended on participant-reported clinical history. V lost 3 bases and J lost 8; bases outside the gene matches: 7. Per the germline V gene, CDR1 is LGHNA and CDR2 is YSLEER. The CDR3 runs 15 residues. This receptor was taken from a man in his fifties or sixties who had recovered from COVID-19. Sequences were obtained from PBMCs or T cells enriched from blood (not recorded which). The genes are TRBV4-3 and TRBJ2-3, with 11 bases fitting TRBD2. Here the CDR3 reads CASSHVAGGPVTQYF. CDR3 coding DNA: TGCGCCAGCAGCCACGTAGCGGGGGGGCCGGTTACGCAGTATTTT.